The sequence of this T cell receptor (beta chain) was determined in a study of vaccination and CD4 T cells after COVID-19. Treatment denoted: roughly 10-day PBMC culture with coronavirus spike peptide pools or control peptides (ViraFEST assay). ViraFEST used peptide pools to expand antigen-specific T cells before TCR sequencing. Notes on this clonotype: Its antigen is as yet unknown.

Sequencing of cultured CD4+ T cell DNA used the Oncomine TCR Beta short-read assay. Genomic DNA was drawn out of CD4+ T cells grown in culture. Each CDR3 protein gets one entry after TCRdb re-called the PCR reads with MiXCR. The sample has roughly 11,000 distinct CDR3 sequences; over 40% are singletons. V was pared by 4 bases and J by 3 bases, with 9 bases of the junction left unmatched. Germline V gives CDR1 SGHRS, CDR2 YFSETQ. The CDR3 has 17 amino acids. The clonotype originates from a human donor with COVID-19. The input for sequencing was cultured CD4+ T cells from blood, taken after SARS-CoV-2 vaccination. The rearrangement joins TRBV5-1 to TRBJ2-2; 10 bases line up with TRBD2. The CDR3, as DNA: TGCGCCAGCAGCGGGGGTGCTAGCGGGGGATACACCGGGGAGCTGTTTTTT. Translation gives CASSGGASGGYTGELFF.